These T cell receptor beta chains were read from a single sample in a study of blood T cell repertoires in COVID-19. Sequencing was performed with immunoSEQ multiplex PCR; in TCRdb, only in-frame clones are kept and a portion is missing. The data contain 45,000 to 55,000 clones, around 86% of them seen just once; the ten biggest clones take up roughly 8%. Sequencing was carried out using peripheral blood. The receptors shown here come from a middle-aged man with active COVID-19. Both conserved end residues are part of each CDR3. A D gene is named only where the DNA matches it firmly. Expanded clones get a size class; other rows say once, few or many, or leave the size out.

TRBD1	TRBV2	-	TRBJ1-6	TGTGCCACCAGGACAGGGGCACAGTCACCCCTCCACTTT	CATRTGAQSPLHF
-	TRBV5-6	-	TRBJ1-1	TGTGCCAGCAGCTTGTCACGGGGATTGAAAGCTTTCTTT	CASSLSRGLKAFF
-	TRBV11-3	-	TRBJ2-7	TGTGCCAGCAGCCGAGGAGGCGGGTACGAGCAGTACTTC	CASSRGGGYEQYF
-	TRBV27	-	TRBJ2-3	TGTGCCAGCAGTTCGCTAGCAGATAGCACAGATACGCAGTATTTT	CASSSLADSTDTQYF
-	TRBV29-1	-	TRBJ1-1	TGCAGCGTTACAGTGAACACTGAAGCTTTCTTT	CSVTVNTEAFF
TRBD1	TRBV28	once	TRBJ1-1	TGTGCCAGCACCCTAATCGGACAGGTCGGGAACACTGAAGCTTTCTTT	CASTLIGQVGNTEAFF
-	TRBV7-9	-	TRBJ2-5	TGTGCCAGCAGCCCGGGGGTTAGCGAGAATCAAGAGACCCAGTACTTC	CASSPGVSENQETQYF
-	TRBV28	-	TRBJ1-4	TGTGCCAGCACCAGCGGGGGGTGGGTTGAAAAACTGTTTTTT	CASTSGGWVEKLFF
TRBD1	TRBV6-5	few	TRBJ1-6	TGTGCCAGCAGTTACTCGAGGACAGGGCCAAATTCACCCCTCCACTTT	CASSYSRTGPNSPLHF
TRBD1	TRBV18	-	TRBJ2-3	TGTGCCAGCTCACCGGAACAGGGGGCTAGGGGAAATACGCAGTATTTT	CASSPEQGARGNTQYF
-	TRBV6-2/TRBV6-3	-	TRBJ2-3	TGTGCCAGCAGTGGTCTCCGGGGGGCAGGCACAGATACGCAGTATTTT	CASSGLRGAGTDTQYF
TRBD1	TRBV27	once	TRBJ2-7	TGTGCCAGCAGTTCCGGGACAGGGTACTACGAGCAGTACTTC	CASSSGTGYYEQYF
TRBD1	TRBV7-2	-	TRBJ1-1	TGTGCCAGCAGCTTAGGACAGGGCGCCCCTGAAGCTTTCTTT	CASSLGQGAPEAFF
-	TRBV12-3/TRBV12-4	-	TRBJ2-7	TGTGCCAGCAGTTTATCGGGGTACGAGCAGTACTTC	CASSLSGYEQYF
TRBD2	TRBV20-1	-	TRBJ2-5	TGCAGTGCTAGTACTGGTAGCGGGAAAGAGACCCAGTACTTC	CSASTGSGKETQYF
-	TRBV7-2	-	TRBJ2-1	TGTGCCAGCAGCTTAGCGGCGGCGGGAATGAACAATGAGCAGTTCTTC	CASSLAAAGMNNEQFF
-	TRBV5-4	-	TRBJ2-2	TGTGCCAGCAGCGATGGAGGCGGGGAGCTGTTTTTT	CASSDGGGELFF
-	TRBV19	few	TRBJ1-5	TGTGCCAGTAGATCAGGGCGTCAGCCCCAGCATTTT	CASRSGRQPQHF
-	TRBV27	-	TRBJ2-7	TGTGCCAGCGGTGAGGGTTCCTACGAGCAGTACTTC	CASGEGSYEQYF
-	TRBV4-3	-	TRBJ1-1	TGCGCCAGCAGCCAAGCGGCAGGGGCGGGCACTGAAGCTTTCTTT	CASSQAAGAGTEAFF
-	TRBV21-1	-	TRBJ1-1	TGTGCCAGCAGCAAAGGACAGGTGAACACTGAAGCTTTCTTT	CASSKGQVNTEAFF
TRBD2	TRBV4-3	-	TRBJ2-1	TGCGCCAGCAGGGCTAGCGGGGGGAATGAGCAGTTCTTC	CASRASGGNEQFF
-	TRBV27	-	TRBJ1-6	TGTGCCAGCAGTCCTAGCCCTGACAGGCACTCACCCCTCCACTTT	CASSPSPDRHSPLHF
TRBD1	TRBV28	-	TRBJ1-4	TGTGCCAGCAGTTTATTAGGGACAGGTTCTAATGAAAAACTGTTTTTT	CASSLLGTGSNEKLFF
TRBD1	TRBV15	-	TRBJ2-3	TGTGCCACCAGCAGACCCGGACAGGAATCAGATACGCAGTATTTT	CATSRPGQESDTQYF
TRBD2	TRBV18	-	TRBJ2-1	TGTGCCAGCTCGTCGGGACTAGCGGGAAGCAATGAGCAGTTCTTC	CASSSGLAGSNEQFF
-	TRBV6-5	-	TRBJ2-3	TGTGCCAGCCGGGATCGAAATTCGGATACGCAGTATTTT	CASRDRNSDTQYF
TRBD1	TRBV5-1	-	TRBJ1-5	TGCGCCAGCAGCTTTGGACCCATGGGGGACAGAGGCAATCAGCCCCAGCATTTT	CASSFGPMGDRGNQPQHF
-	TRBV5-1	-	TRBJ1-1	TGCGCCAGCATTGCGCCAGGGCTCGCCACTGAAGCTTTCTTT	CASIAPGLATEAFF
-	TRBV19	-	TRBJ2-3	TGTGCCAGTAGTATTATCGGGGAGTGGGGCACAGATACGCAGTATTTT	CASSIIGEWGTDTQYF
-	TRBV7-3	-	TRBJ2-7	TGTGCCAGCAGCCTGCAGGGGACCGGCGAGCAGTACTTC	CASSLQGTGEQYF
-	TRBV10-3	few	TRBJ1-5	TGTGCCACCGCCCGGGAGTCCTATAGCAATCAGCCCCAGCATTTT	CATARESYSNQPQHF
-	TRBV7-9	-	TRBJ2-1	TGTGCCAGCAGCTTAGCCCCCCGGAGCTCCTACAATGAGCAGTTCTTC	CASSLAPRSSYNEQFF
-	TRBV4-1	few	TRBJ1-5	TGCGCCAGCAGCCAAGACGGAGGTATTGGCAATCAGCCCCAGCATTTT	CASSQDGGIGNQPQHF
-	TRBV14	once	TRBJ2-1	TGTGCCAGCAGCCACCACGGGGAGGAGCAGTTCTTC	CASSHHGEEQFF
-	TRBV7-2	-	TRBJ1-5	TGTGCCAGCAGCCGACAGGAGAATCAGCCCCAGCATTTT	CASSRQENQPQHF
-	TRBV12-2	-	TRBJ1-3	TGTGCAAGTCGCCCAGACAGTAGAAACACCATATATTTT	CASRPDSRNTIYF
TRBD1	TRBV5-1	-	TRBJ2-1	TGCGCCAGCAGCTTGGCGGGACAGGACAATGAGCAGTTCTTC	CASSLAGQDNEQFF
TRBD2	TRBV6-2/TRBV6-3	-	TRBJ2-5	TGTGCCAGCAGTTACTCCTGGACTAGCGGGAGGGCCTTGGAGACCCAGTACTTC	CASSYSWTSGRALETQYF
-	TRBV7-9	-	TRBJ2-7	TGTGCCAGCAGCTTCGAGGTGGGGAGCGAGCAGTACTTC	CASSFEVGSEQYF
-	TRBV30	-	TRBJ1-3	TGTGCCTGGAATTTGGACACCTCTGGAAACACCATATATTTT	CAWNLDTSGNTIYF
-	TRBV19	-	TRBJ1-2	TGTGCCAGTAGTTCGGAAACAGGGATGTGGGGCTACACCTTC	CASSSETGMWGYTF
TRBD1	TRBV9	-	TRBJ1-2	TGTGCCAGCAGCGTACACGTAGGACAGGGAAGCTATGGCTACACCTTC	CASSVHVGQGSYGYTF
-	TRBV28	-	TRBJ2-7	TGTGCGAGCAAGGAGGCAGGGGGGACCTACGAGCAGTACTTC	CASKEAGGTYEQYF